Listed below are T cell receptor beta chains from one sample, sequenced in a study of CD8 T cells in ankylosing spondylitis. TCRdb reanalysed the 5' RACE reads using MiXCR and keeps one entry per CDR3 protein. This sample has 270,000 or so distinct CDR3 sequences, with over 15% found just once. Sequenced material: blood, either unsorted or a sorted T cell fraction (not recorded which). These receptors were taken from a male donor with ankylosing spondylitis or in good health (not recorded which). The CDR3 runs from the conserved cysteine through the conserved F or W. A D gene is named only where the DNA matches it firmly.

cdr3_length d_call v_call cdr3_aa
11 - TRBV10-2 CASSDGGEQYF
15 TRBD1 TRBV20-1 CSASPTGGRGTEAFF
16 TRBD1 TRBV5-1 CASSLRDRRWNTEAFF
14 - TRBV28 CASSPRVPQETQYF
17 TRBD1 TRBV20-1 CSARDSAGGTNTGELFF
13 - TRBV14 CASSHVGVSEQYF
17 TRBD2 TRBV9 CASSGPLAEPSYNEQFF
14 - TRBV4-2 CASSQDFLTGELFF
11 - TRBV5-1 CASSLGWELFF
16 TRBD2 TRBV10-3 CAISLGLAGGPVEQYF
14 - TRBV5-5 CASSLLQISYEQYF
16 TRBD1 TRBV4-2 CASSRPRQGASDTQYF
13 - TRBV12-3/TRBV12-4 CASSLPGDQPQHF
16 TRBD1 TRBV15 CATSRDLGQEYNEQFF
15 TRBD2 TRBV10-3 CATGGRLAGEETQYF
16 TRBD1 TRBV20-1 CSARDRDRVQRYEQYF
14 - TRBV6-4 CATSDRAGANVLTF
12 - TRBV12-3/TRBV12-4 CASRVGATEQYF
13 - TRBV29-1 CSVATPRADTQYF
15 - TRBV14 CASSQDGLPTREQFF
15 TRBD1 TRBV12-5 CASGFGTGGYDEQFF
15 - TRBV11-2 CASSSILAEKETQYF
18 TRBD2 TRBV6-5 CASSNGTIRGGAYNEQFF
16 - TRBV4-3 CASSRDWELNYNEQFF
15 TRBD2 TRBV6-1 CASSPPEREADTQYF
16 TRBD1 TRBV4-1 CASSLTTGGLGTEAFF
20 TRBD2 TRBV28 CASSLPGGLAGEGYQETQYF
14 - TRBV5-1 CASSRRQDQETQYF
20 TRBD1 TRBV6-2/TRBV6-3 CASSFDPTGMNVEGSYEQYF
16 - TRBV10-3 CAISRGLEEGAGELFF
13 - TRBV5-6 CASSLRDNEKLFF
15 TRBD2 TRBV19 CASSTIAGGYNEQFF
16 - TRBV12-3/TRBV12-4 CASSALGGRSSYEQYF